This T cell receptor beta chain is from a study of blood T cell repertoires in COVID-19. For the study at large: Both acute and convalescent COVID-19 samples were obtained from the United States, Italy and Spain. T cells, B-cell-depleted T cells, or PBMCs provided the cDNA or gDNA that served as material.

Germline V gene lookup returns CDR1 SEHNR and CDR2 FQNEAQ (reference sequence). V was shortened by 1 base and J by 1 base, with 10 bases between the two germline ends. This CDR3 region has 15 residues. Original data processing: For nucleated cells, counts were estimated from reference gene primer amplification. Libraries were prepared by immunoSEQ multiplex PCR; TCRdb keeps only in-frame clonotypes and omits some of them. V, J and clone size reflect that table, while D and trimming were determined from the DNA. Of hundreds of thousands of clones in the sample, around 84% were seen once. V gene TRBV7-9 combines with J gene TRBJ1-1, with unresolved D. The TCR comes from a man aged 45-65 years with acute or convalescent COVID-19. The sequenced sample consisted of peripheral blood. Here the CDR3 DNA reads TGTGCCAGCAGCTTAGGCGGTCAGCCGAACACTGAAGCTTTCTTT. Amino acids: CASSLGGQPNTEAFF.